One and the same sample provided the 8 T cell receptor beta chains below, sequenced in a study of blood T cell repertoires in COVID-19 (TCRdb year 2020). Receptor libraries were prepared by the immunoSEQ multiplex PCR assay. Drawn from immuneACCESS, this table holds only the in-frame rearrangements with V and J called that TCRdb kept. Clones are partly lost; checked studies trace under half to an unresolved V gene and leave the rest unexplained. This sample holds over 5,500 clones; more than 70% were observed only once. The ten largest clones represent under 7.5% of the sample. Sequencing was done on a sample of peripheral blood. The receptors here all came from a human donor in a cohort sampled during active COVID-19.

The chain combines TRBV6-4 with TRBJ1-5; 11 nucleotides match TRBD1. The CDR3 has 20 amino acids. The junction had 13 bases not matched to a gene; V was cut back by 0 bases and J by 3 bases. Germline V gives CDR1 MRHNA, CDR2 SNTAGT. The CDR3 region has the DNA TGTGCCAGCAGTGACTCGAGGTCGGGGACAGGGGGATGGGTCAATCAGCCCCAGCATTTT. Its protein is CASSDSRSGTGGWVNQPQHF.

This clone was observed a few times. CDR3 in DNA: TGTGCCAGCTCCCAGGCAACCTACGAGCAGTACTTC. Amino acid sequence: CASSQATYEQYF. The chain carries TRBV18 and TRBJ2-7; D not certain. CDR1 and CDR2 from the germline V gene are KGHSH and LQKENI. V was shortened by 6 bases and J by 2 bases, with 8 bases between the two germline ends. This CDR3 has 12 residues.

The rearrangement links TRBV5-1 to TRBJ2-5, with 9 nucleotides matching TRBD1. V lost 4 bases, J lost 4 bases, and 8 bases stayed unmatched. Germline V CDR1 and CDR2: SGHRS, YFSETQ. The CDR3 runs 15 residues. The CDR3 spells CASSPTGQGGETQYF. CDR3 nucleotide sequence: TGCGCCAGCAGCCCAACGGGACAGGGAGGAGAGACCCAGTACTTC.

The chain is built from TRBV30 and TRBJ2-1, with 13 positions matching TRBD2. Trimming cost V 7 bases and J 0 bases; bases outside gene matches: 6. Germline-derived CDR1 and CDR2 are GTSNPN and SVGIG (reference sequence). This CDR3 region has 16 residues. In DNA, the CDR3 is TGTGCCTTAACTAGCGGGAGGGAAAGCTCCTACAATGAGCAGTTCTTC. Its translation is CALTSGRESSYNEQFF. Variable domain in full (rest from reference TRBV30 and TRBJ2-1): SQTIHQWPATLVQPVGSPLSLECTVEGTSNPNLYWYRQAAGRGLQLLFYSVGIGQISSEVPQNLSASRPQDRQFILSSKKLLLSDSGFYLCALTSGRESSYNEQFFGPGTRLTVL.

The chain has TRBV19 and TRBJ1-5; perhaps TRBD1 as D (5 bases). This CDR3 is 15 amino acids long. V was shortened by 3 bases and J by 2 bases, with 11 bases between the two germline ends. Germline V gene data show CDR1 as LNHDA and CDR2 as SQIVND (reference sequence). The CDR3 is CASSIGRAGNQPQHF. CDR3 sequence (DNA): TGTGCCAGTAGTATTGGCAGGGCTGGCAATCAGCCCCAGCATTTT.

The rearrangement links TRBV4-1 to TRBJ2-1, with a possible D match to TRBD2 (5 bases). The CDR3 contains 12 residues. The germline CDR1 and CDR2 sequences are MGHRA and YSYEKL. V gave up 0 bases and J gave up 14 bases, with 11 bases separating them. The CDR3 protein is CASSQDLGVEFF. The CDR3 coding sequence is TGCGCCAGCAGCCAAGATCTGGGAGTCGAGTTCTTC.

This clone has only a few counts. This sequence joins TRBV5-1 and TRBJ1-1; 7 bases map to TRBD1. Per germline, CDR1 SGHRS and CDR2 YFSETQ. The CDR3 extends over 13 amino acids. V shed 2 bases and J 3 bases; nucleotides not matched to a gene: 1. The CDR3 here is CASSFGQDTEAFF. The CDR3 coding sequence is TGCGCCAGCAGCTTTGGACAGGACACTGAAGCTTTCTTT.

The chain recombines TRBV27 with TRBJ2-7, with D maybe TRBD1 (7 bases). Germline CDR1 reads MNHEY; CDR2 reads SMNVEV (reference sequence). V gave up 6 bases and J gave up 6 bases, with 15 bases separating them. The CDR3 extends over 13 amino acids. The DNA for the CDR3 is TGTGCCAGCAGAAGGCACAGGGGAGGCGAGCAGTACTTC. Protein sequence: CASRRHRGGEQYF.